Presented here are 20 T cell receptor beta chains from one specimen sequenced in a study of OX40 agonist ivuxolimab in advanced cancers. Produced via immunoSEQ multiplex PCR; TCRdb's table is partial and in-frame only. Counted here are 65,000 to 95,000 clones, around nine tenths occurring once; the ten biggest clones make up 6.2%. Sequencing used CD4+ or CD8+ T cells sorted from blood, obtained in a trial of the OX40 agonist ivuxolimab. The receptors were gathered from an adult with an advanced solid tumor such as melanoma, head and neck, liver or kidney cancer.

The chain has TRBV6-5 and TRBJ1-2; D is unclear. V lost 11 bases to trimming and J lost 6 bases, with 13 bases between them. This CDR3 contains 11 residues. CDR1 is MNHEY, CDR2 SVGAGI, per germline. The CDR3 region is CALQRRDGYTF. CDR3 DNA: TGTGCCCTCCAACGGAGGGATGGCTACACCTTC.

The chain employs TRBV7-9 and TRBJ2-5, with D perhaps assigned TRBD1 or TRBD2 (5 bases each). Deletions cut 5 bases from V and 5 bases from J, with 15 bases between. Germline V gives CDR1 SEHNR, CDR2 FQNEAQ (reference sequence). This CDR3 contains 14 residues. Here the CDR3 DNA reads TGTGCCAGCAGCCGAGGGGAATCCGGGGAGACCCAGTACTTC. This gives the protein CASSRGESGETQYF.

The chain uses TRBV10-3 and TRBJ1-3; D is undetermined. The germline gives CDR1 ENHRY, CDR2 SYGVKD. V was shortened by 6 bases and J by 4 bases, with 13 bases between the two germline ends. There are 14 residues in the CDR3. This CDR3 is CAISANAGGNTIYF. The CDR3 DNA reads as TGTGCCATCAGCGCCAACGCGGGGGGAAACACCATATATTTT.

The V and J genes are TRBV10-3 and TRBJ1-5; a weak D match, TRBD1 (5 bases). Germline CDR1 reads ENHRY; CDR2 reads SYGVKD. This CDR3 has 12 residues. V lost 10 bases and J lost 6, with 13 bases in between. The CDR3 DNA follows: TGTGCCAGCCAGGGTATAGGTCAGCCCCAGCATTTT. Translating it yields CASQGIGQPQHF.

This chain links TRBV19 with TRBJ2-5; D is undetermined. Trimming took off 5 bases at V and 2 bases at J, with 9 bases between the two ends. The germline gives CDR1 LNHDA, CDR2 SQIVND (reference sequence). The CDR3 extends over 13 amino acids. The CDR3, as DNA: TGTGCCAGTAGTTACGGCCTACAAGAGACCCAGTACTTC. This gives the protein CASSYGLQETQYF.

A few counts support this clone. The genes are TRBV7-3 and TRBJ1-1; TRBD1 agrees at 7 bases. CDR1 and CDR2 (germline): SGHTA, FQGTGA. The ends lost 5 bases at V and 5 bases at J; junction bases unmatched: 5. The CDR3 spans 13 residues. CDR3 residues: CASSLRQGTEAFF. CDR3 bases: TGTGCCAGCAGCCTCCGACAGGGAACTGAAGCTTTCTTT.

This clone showed up just a few times. The V gene is TRBV19, the J gene TRBJ1-1; 8 bases fit TRBD1. The V segment lost 6 bases and the J segment 7 bases; nucleotides outside the gene matches: 13. The CDR3 has 15 amino acids. Germline V lookup: CDR1 LNHDA, CDR2 SQIVND (reference sequence). The CDR3 loop is CASSLGGDRYNEAFF. The CDR3 DNA is TGTGCCAGTAGCCTGGGAGGGGACAGGTATAATGAAGCTTTCTTT. The full variable domain, its missing parts supplied by reference TRBV19 and TRBJ1-1, is DGGITQSPKYLFRKEGQNVTLSCEQNLNHDAMYWYRQDPGQGLRLIYYSQIVNDFQKGDIAEGYSVSREKKESFPLTVTSAQKNPTAFYLCASSLGGDRYNEAFFGQGTRLTVV.

Regarding this clone: This CDR3 is also generated by other DNA sequences in the sample. This chain connects TRBV28 to TRBJ1-5; D not certain. CDR3 length equals 11 residues. Germline loops: CDR1 MDHEN, CDR2 SYDVKM. Trimming took off 3 bases at V and 4 bases at J, with 1 base between the two ends. The CDR3 sequence: CASSLNQPQHF. CDR3 nucleotides: TGTGCCAGCAGTTTGAATCAGCCCCAGCATTTT. The whole variable domain, remainder taken from reference TRBV28 and TRBJ1-5, is DVKVTQSSRYLVKRTGEKVFLECVQDMDHENMFWYRQDPGLGLRLIYFSYDVKMKEKGDIPEGYSVSREKKERFSLILESASTNQTSMYLCASSLNQPQHFGDGTRLSIL.

The genes are TRBV5-6 and TRBJ1-1; no definite D call. V lost 3 bases and J lost 1, with 10 bases in between. Per germline, CDR1 SGHDT and CDR2 YYEEEE. The CDR3 runs 14 residues. The CDR3 sequence is CASSSRRRNTEAFF. In nucleotides, the CDR3 is TGTGCCAGCAGCTCGCGGAGGAGGAACACTGAAGCTTTCTTT.

In its sample, this clone was seen once. The chain combines TRBV5-6 with TRBJ1-3; maybe TRBD1 (5 bases). V shed 4 bases and J shed 0 bases, with 11 bases lying between them. Germline-derived CDR1 and CDR2 are SGHDT and YYEEEE. The CDR3 is made up of 15 amino acids. CDR3 residues: CASSQGRSSGNTIYF. The CDR3 DNA reads as TGTGCCAGCAGCCAGGGACGTAGCTCTGGAAACACCATATATTTT.

The chain employs TRBV7-2 and TRBJ1-1, with 7 positions matching TRBD1. The germline CDR1 and CDR2 sequences are SGHTA and FQGNSA. J lost 3 bases, V lost 3 bases, and 4 bases had no gene match. CDR3 length: 14 residues. The chain's CDR3 is CASSLTGRDTEAFF. The CDR3 nucleotides read TGTGCCAGCAGCTTGACAGGGCGGGACACTGAAGCTTTCTTT.

This clone was seen a few times. This sequence joins TRBV11-2 and TRBJ1-1; no clear D gene. The CDR3 has 14 amino acids. Trimming removed 5 bases at V and 1 base at J, with 11 bases between. The germline V gene has CDR1 SGHAT and CDR2 FQNNGV. The CDR3 loop reads CASSQAPGNTEAFF. The CDR3 DNA follows: TGTGCCAGCAGCCAGGCCCCGGGGAACACTGAAGCTTTCTTT.

DNA for the CDR3: TGTGCCAGCAGCTTAAAGAGCTCCTATAATTCACCCCTCCACTTT. This codes for CASSLKSSYNSPLHF. The chain links TRBV5-4 to TRBJ1-6; no clear D gene. Trimming pared 2 bases from V and 0 bases from J, leaving 6 bases between. The CDR3 contains 15 residues. CDR1 SGHNT and CDR2 YYREEE come from the germline V gene (reference sequence). The whole variable domain, remainder taken from reference TRBV5-4 and TRBJ1-6, is ETGVTQSPTHLIKTRGQQVTLRCSSQSGHNTVSWYQQALGQGPQFIFQYYREEENGRGNFPPRFSGLQFPNYSSELNVNALELDDSALYLCASSLKSSYNSPLHFGNGTRLTVT.

This chain links TRBV4-1 with TRBJ2-5, with D perhaps TRBD1 or TRBD2 (5 bases each). V lost 0 bases and J lost 5, with 13 bases in between. The germline CDR1 and CDR2 sequences are MGHRA and YSYEKL. This CDR3 is 15 amino acids long. Written as DNA, the CDR3 is TGCGCCAGCAGCCAAGAATACCCGGGGCAGGAGACCCAGTACTTC. Translation: CASSQEYPGQETQYF.

This chain links TRBV11-2 with TRBJ2-7, with 9 nucleotides matching TRBD2. Germline V CDR1 and CDR2: SGHAT, FQNNGV. J was trimmed by 0 bases and V by 3 bases; bases with no gene match: 3. The CDR3 is 15 residues long. The DNA of the CDR3 is TGTGCCAGCAGCTTTGCGGGAGGGCCCTCCTACGAGCAGTACTTC. Protein sequence: CASSFAGGPSYEQYF.

V is TRBV28 and J is TRBJ1-2; a possible D gene is TRBD1 (6 bases). Germline V CDR1 and CDR2: MDHEN, SYDVKM. The CDR3 covers 16 residues. With 6 bases removed from V and 2 bases from J, the gap between germline ends came to 19 bases. CDR3 in amino acids: CASSRPGVLDNYGYTF. CDR3 in DNA: TGTGCCAGCAGCCGCCCAGGGGTTCTAGACAACTATGGCTACACCTTC.

This sequence joins TRBV28 and TRBJ1-1; TRBD1 might be the D (5 bases). The length of the CDR3 is 13 residues. V gave up 4 bases and J gave up 6 bases, with 12 bases separating them. Germline CDR1 and CDR2: MDHEN and SYDVKM. DNA for the CDR3: TGTGCCAGCAGTTCACATCAGGGCTCTGAAGCTTTCTTT. It yields the protein CASSSHQGSEAFF.

This clone was recorded once. This chain connects TRBV19 to TRBJ2-2; D perhaps matches TRBD2 (6 bases). This CDR3 contains 15 residues. The germline gives CDR1 LNHDA, CDR2 SQIVND (reference sequence). Trimming removed 5 bases at V and 6 bases at J, with 16 bases between. The CDR3 DNA sequence: TGTGCCAGTAGTGGCTCGGGAGTGGGGGCCGGGGAGCTGTTTTTT. It is translated as CASSGSGVGAGELFF.

V usage is TRBV19 and J usage is TRBJ2-5; D is perhaps TRBD1 (5 bases). V was shortened by 3 bases and J by 5 bases, with 22 bases between the two germline ends. The CDR3 is 17 amino acids. The germline gives CDR1 LNHDA, CDR2 SQIVND (reference sequence). This CDR3 is CASSIGAPGPGMETQYF. The CDR3 region has the DNA TGTGCCAGTAGTATTGGAGCCCCAGGGCCCGGCATGGAGACCCAGTACTTC.

The rearrangement joins TRBV18 to TRBJ2-2; D ambiguous. Trimming pared 0 bases from V and 1 base from J, leaving 3 bases between. This CDR3 has 14 residues. Germline lookup yields CDR1 KGHSH and CDR2 LQKENI. The CDR3 nucleotides are TGTGCCAGCTCACCACCAGGGAACACCGGGGAGCTGTTTTTT. This encodes CASSPPGNTGELFF.